This record concerns one TCR beta chain sequence. The antigen is not known. The junction and the germline gene differ at one end; a read error may be behind it. The template was RNA from unsorted bulk tissue. The CDR3 totals 17 residues. The library came from three nested PCR rounds adapted from ARM-PCR protocols. TCRdb re-analysed the multiplex PCR reads in MiXCR, keeping a single row per CDR3 protein. This sample yields tens of thousands of distinct CDR3 sequences, of which roughly 80% are seen a single time; 13% belongs to the top ten. This specimen belongs to a study of tumor and adjacent non-tumor tissue in lung cancer. Study overall: The cohort had about 12 adenocarcinoma, 2 squamous cell and 1 small cell patients. Around 4.4 million productive TCRbeta reads were obtained per sample on average. Whole-study findings and limits: Higher tumor TCR diversity was associated with shorter survival. Normal lung showed higher cumulative top 100 clone frequency than tumor.

Sequenced input: lung tumor tissue. V usage is TRBV12-3 or TRBV12-4 and J usage is TRBJ2-1; weak D call: TRBD2 (5 bases). The receptor comes from a woman between 50 and 59 years old with non-small cell lung cancer. This chain's CDR3 is CASSLASGSASYNKQFF. CDR3 DNA: TGTGCCAGCAGTTTAGCTTCGGGTAGCGCATCCTACAATAAGCAGTTCTTC.